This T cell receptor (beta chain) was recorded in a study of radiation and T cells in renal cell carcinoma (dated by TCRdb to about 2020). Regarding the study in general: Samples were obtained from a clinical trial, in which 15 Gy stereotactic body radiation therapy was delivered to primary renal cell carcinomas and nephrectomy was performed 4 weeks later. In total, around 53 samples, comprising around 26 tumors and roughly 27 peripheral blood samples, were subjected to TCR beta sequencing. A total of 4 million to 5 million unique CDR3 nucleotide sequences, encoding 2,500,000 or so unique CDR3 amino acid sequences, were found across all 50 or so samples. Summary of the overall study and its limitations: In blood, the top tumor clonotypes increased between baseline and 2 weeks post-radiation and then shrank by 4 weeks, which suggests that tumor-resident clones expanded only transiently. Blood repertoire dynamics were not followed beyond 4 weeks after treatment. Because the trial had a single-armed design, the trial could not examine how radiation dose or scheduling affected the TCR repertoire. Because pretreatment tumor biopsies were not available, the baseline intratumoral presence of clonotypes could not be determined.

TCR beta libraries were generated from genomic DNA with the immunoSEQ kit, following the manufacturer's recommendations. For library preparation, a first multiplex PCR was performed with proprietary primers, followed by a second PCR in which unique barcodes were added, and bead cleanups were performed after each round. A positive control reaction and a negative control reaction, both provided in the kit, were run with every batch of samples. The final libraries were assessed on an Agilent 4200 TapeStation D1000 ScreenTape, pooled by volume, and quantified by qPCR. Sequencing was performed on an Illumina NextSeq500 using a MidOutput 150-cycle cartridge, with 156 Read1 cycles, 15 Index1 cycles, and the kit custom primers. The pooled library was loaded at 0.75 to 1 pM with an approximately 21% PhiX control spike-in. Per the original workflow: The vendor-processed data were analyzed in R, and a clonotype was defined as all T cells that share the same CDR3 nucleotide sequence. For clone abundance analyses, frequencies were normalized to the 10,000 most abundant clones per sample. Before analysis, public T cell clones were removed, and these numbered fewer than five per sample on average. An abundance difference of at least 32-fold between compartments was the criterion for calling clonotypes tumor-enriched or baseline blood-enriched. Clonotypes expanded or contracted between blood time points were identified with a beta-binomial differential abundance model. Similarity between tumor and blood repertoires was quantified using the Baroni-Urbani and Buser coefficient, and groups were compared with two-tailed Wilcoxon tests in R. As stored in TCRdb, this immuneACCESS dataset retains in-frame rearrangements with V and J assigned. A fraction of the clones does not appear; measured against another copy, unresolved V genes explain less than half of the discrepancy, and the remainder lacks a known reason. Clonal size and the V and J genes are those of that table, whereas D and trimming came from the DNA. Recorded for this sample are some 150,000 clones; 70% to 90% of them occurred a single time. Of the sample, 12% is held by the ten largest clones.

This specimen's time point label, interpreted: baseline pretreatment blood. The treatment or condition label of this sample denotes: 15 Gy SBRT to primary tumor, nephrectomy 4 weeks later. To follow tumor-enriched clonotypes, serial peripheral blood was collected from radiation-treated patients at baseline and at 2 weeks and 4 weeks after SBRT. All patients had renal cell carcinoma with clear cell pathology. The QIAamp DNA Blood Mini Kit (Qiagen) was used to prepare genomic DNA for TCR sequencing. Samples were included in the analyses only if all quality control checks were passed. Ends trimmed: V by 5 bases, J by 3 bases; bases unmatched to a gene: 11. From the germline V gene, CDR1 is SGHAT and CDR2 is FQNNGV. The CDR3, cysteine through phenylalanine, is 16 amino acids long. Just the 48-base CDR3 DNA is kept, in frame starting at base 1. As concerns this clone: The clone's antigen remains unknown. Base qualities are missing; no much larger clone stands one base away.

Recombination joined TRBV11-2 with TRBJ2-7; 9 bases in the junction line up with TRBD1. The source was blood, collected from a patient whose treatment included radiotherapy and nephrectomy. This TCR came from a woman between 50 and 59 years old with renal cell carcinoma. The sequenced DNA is TGTGCCAGCAGCCAAGACCGGGACAGGGTACTCTACGAGCAGTACTTC. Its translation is CASSQDRDRVLYEQYF.